One and the same sample provided the 23 T cell receptor beta chains below, sequenced in a study of blood T cell repertoires in COVID-19. Sequencing used immunoSEQ multiplex PCR; TCRdb keeps in-frame clones, though not all of them. Here the sample spans around 40,000 clones, about 90% being singletons. The sequencing sample was made of peripheral blood. Receptor source: a human donor in a cohort sampled during active COVID-19.

This chain links TRBV11-2 with TRBJ2-7; D remains unclear. Germline CDR1 reads SGHAT; CDR2 reads FQNNGV. The CDR3 is 11 residues long. With 4 bases removed from V and 1 base from J, the gap between germline ends came to 2 bases. CDR3 coding DNA: TGTGCCAGCAGCTCGTCCTACGAGCAGTACTTC. Translated, it gives CASSSSYEQYF.

This chain uses TRBV3-1 (or the pseudogene TRBV3-2) with TRBJ2-1, with 14 bases aligning to TRBD2. After removal of 4 bases from V and 10 bases from J, the junction contained 6 bases not matched to a gene. This CDR3 region has 15 residues. From germline, CDR1 is LGHDT and CDR2 YNNKEL (reference sequence). The CDR3 bases are TGTGCCAGCAGCCCTGGGACTAGCGGGAGAATGGAGCAGTTCTTC. Translation: CASSPGTSGRMEQFF.

This chain connects TRBV19 to TRBJ1-4, with 9 bases that match TRBD1. Looked up from germline, CDR1 is LNHDA and CDR2 is SQIVND (reference sequence). The CDR3 is 16 residues long. The junction had 12 bases not matched to a gene; V was cut back by 5 bases and J by 8 bases. The CDR3 here is CASSLLRGQGREKLFF. The CDR3, as DNA: TGTGCCAGTAGTCTTTTACGGGGACAGGGACGCGAAAAACTGTTTTTT. Full variable domain (outside the CDR3, taken from reference TRBV19 and TRBJ1-4): DGGITQSPKYLFRKEGQNVTLSCEQNLNHDAMYWYRQDPGQGLRLIYYSQIVNDFQKGDIAEGYSVSREKKESFPLTVTSAQKNPTAFYLCASSLLRGQGREKLFFGSGTQLSVL.

This rearrangement joins TRBV4-2 to TRBJ2-7; 9 bases are a match to TRBD1. There are 16 residues in the CDR3. Looked up from germline, CDR1 is LGHNA and CDR2 is YNFKEQ. V lost 0 bases, J lost 3 bases, and 6 bases stayed unmatched. The CDR3 DNA reads as TGTGCCAGCAGCCAAGATGGACAGGGGTCGGGCTACGAGCAGTACTTC. This translates into CASSQDGQGSGYEQYF.

The rearrangement joins TRBV30 to TRBJ2-3; 7 bases are a match to TRBD2. The germline V gene has CDR1 GTSNPN and CDR2 SVGIG (reference sequence). V lost 0 bases, J lost 4 bases, and 4 bases stayed unmatched. The CDR3 is 14 residues long. DNA for the CDR3: TGTGCCTGGAGTGTGGGGGGGGTGTCAGATACGCAGTATTTT. This sequence encodes CAWSVGGVSDTQYF. Combining the CDR3 with reference TRBV30 and TRBJ2-3 gives the whole variable domain SQTIHQWPATLVQPVGSPLSLECTVEGTSNPNLYWYRQAAGRGLQLLFYSVGIGQISSEVPQNLSASRPQDRQFILSSKKLLLSDSGFYLCAWSVGGVSDTQYFGPGTRLTVL.

The J gene is TRBJ2-2, the V gene TRBV18; a possible D gene is TRBD1 (5 bases). Germline V gene sequence: CDR1 KGHSH, CDR2 LQKENI. Trimming took off 3 bases at V and 7 bases at J, with 21 bases between the two ends. The CDR3 has 17 amino acids. The CDR3 region has the DNA TGTGCCAGCTCACCTCAACGCCGGACACCACGAAACGGGGAGCTGTTTTTT. It specifies CASSPQRRTPRNGELFF.

The V and J genes are TRBV19 and TRBJ2-7, with 9 bases matching TRBD1. The CDR3 totals 14 residues. Germline V gene lookup returns CDR1 LNHDA and CDR2 SQIVND (reference sequence). V lost 6 bases, J lost 1 base, and 4 bases stayed unmatched. The CDR3 DNA follows: TGTGCCAGTAGAAACGGACAGGGGTCCTACGAGCAGTACTTC. This encodes CASRNGQGSYEQYF.

V is TRBV7-2 and J is TRBJ2-7; 7 nucleotides agree with TRBD2. V was pared by 4 bases and J by 2 bases, with 8 bases of the junction left unmatched. Germline assignment: CDR1 SGHTA and CDR2 FQGNSA. CDR3 length: 15 residues. Here the CDR3 DNA reads TGTGCCAGCAGCTCCTCACTAGCGCGGCCCTACGAGCAGTACTTC. Translated, it gives CASSSSLARPYEQYF.

The chain has TRBV4-1 and TRBJ2-3; 10 bases agree with TRBD2. Per the germline V gene, CDR1 is MGHRA and CDR2 is YSYEKL. This CDR3 comprises 16 residues. Losses at the gene ends were 0 bases for V and 8 bases for J; bases not matched to a gene: 8. The CDR3 nucleotides read TGCGCCAGCAGCCAAGATTTGGCTAGCGGGGGAGGTACGCAGTATTTT. Amino acid sequence: CASSQDLASGGGTQYF.

The V gene is TRBV3-1 (or the pseudogene TRBV3-2), the J gene TRBJ1-5; perhaps TRBD1 as D (6 bases). Germline V gives CDR1 LGHDT, CDR2 YNNKEL (reference sequence). There are 15 residues in the CDR3. The V and J ends lost 2 bases and 7 bases respectively, with 15 bases between them. CDR3 in DNA: TGTGCCAGCAGCCAAAAACCAGGGGCTGAGCAGCCCCAGCATTTT. It is translated as CASSQKPGAEQPQHF.

The V call is TRBV4-2, the J call TRBJ1-6, with 8 bases aligning to TRBD1. The J segment lost 6 bases and the V segment lost 4 bases, leaving 11 bases of the junction unmatched. Germline assignment: CDR1 LGHNA and CDR2 YNFKEQ. The CDR3 totals 17 residues. The CDR3 nucleotides read TGTGCCAGCAGCCCTGAGACAGGGGCCGAAACTAATTCACCCCTCCACTTT. Amino acid sequence: CASSPETGAETNSPLHF.

This chain links TRBV28 with TRBJ2-1; D is possibly TRBD1 (6 bases). The ends were cut back, 5 bases at V and 12 bases at J, with 14 bases in the middle. Germline CDR1 is MDHEN and CDR2 is SYDVKM. The CDR3 is 12 residues long. The CDR3 reads CASSQYRARQFF. Here the CDR3 DNA reads TGTGCCAGCAGTCAATACAGGGCAAGGCAGTTCTTC.

The chain carries TRBV19 and TRBJ2-2; 10 nucleotides agree with TRBD1. In germline, CDR1 is LNHDA, CDR2 SQIVND (reference sequence). V lost 8 bases to trimming and J lost 0 bases; unmatched junction nucleotides: 0. This CDR3 region has 14 residues. In DNA form, the CDR3 reads TGTGCCAGTGGGACAGGGGCGAACACCGGGGAGCTGTTTTTT. Translated, it gives CASGTGANTGELFF.

V gene TRBV7-9 combines with J gene TRBJ2-3; 8 positions agree with TRBD2. CDR1 is SEHNR and CDR2 is FQNEAQ in the germline V gene (reference sequence). The CDR3 has 15 residues. Trimming cost V 2 bases and J 5 bases; bases outside gene matches: 6. The chain's CDR3 is CASSLRIRGGDTQYF. The DNA for the CDR3 is TGTGCCAGCAGCTTACGAATCCGGGGGGGAGATACGCAGTATTTT.

The V gene is TRBV6-5, the J gene TRBJ2-1, with no clear D. CDR1 and CDR2 from the germline V gene are MNHEY and SVGAGI. This CDR3 region has 14 residues. V was trimmed by 2 bases and J by 5 bases, leaving 10 bases between them. The CDR3 region has the DNA TGTGCCAGCAGTTACAAGCGAGGCAACAATGAGCAGTTCTTC. It translates to CASSYKRGNNEQFF.

This clone appeared a single time. The chain recombines TRBV28 with TRBJ2-2; 7 nucleotides align to TRBD2. The CDR3 covers 17 residues. Trimming took 5 bases from V and 5 from J; bases not matched to a gene: 14. Germline assignment: CDR1 MDHEN and CDR2 SYDVKM. The CDR3 reads CASSPPSSGRTTGELFF. In nucleotides, the CDR3 is TGTGCCAGCAGTCCTCCCAGTAGCGGGCGTACTACCGGGGAGCTGTTTTTT. Drawing the rest from reference TRBV28 and TRBJ2-2, the complete variable domain is DVKVTQSSRYLVKRTGEKVFLECVQDMDHENMFWYRQDPGLGLRLIYFSYDVKMKEKGDIPEGYSVSREKKERFSLILESASTNQTSMYLCASSPPSSGRTTGELFFGEGSRLTVL.

This clone was observed a single time. The rearrangement uses TRBV6-5 and TRBJ1-4, with 9 bases matching TRBD1. Trimming cost V 6 bases and J 6 bases; bases outside gene matches: 5. Germline values: CDR1 MNHEY, CDR2 SVGAGI. This CDR3 contains 14 residues. The CDR3 sequence: CASRNRGRDEKLFF. The CDR3 DNA follows: TGTGCCAGCAGGAACAGGGGGCGCGATGAAAAACTGTTTTTT.

This clone has only one observation. The gene calls are TRBV6-5 and TRBJ1-2, with 7 nucleotides matching TRBD1. V was clipped by 7 bases and J by 4 bases; unmatched bases: 6. Per the germline V gene, CDR1 is MNHEY and CDR2 is SVGAGI. The CDR3 covers 13 residues. The CDR3 region has the DNA TGTGCCAGCAAGAGGGACAGTCTCTATGGCTACACCTTC. The encoded protein is CASKRDSLYGYTF.

The chain combines TRBV6-6 with TRBJ1-3; perhaps TRBD1 as D (6 bases). CDR1 MNHNY and CDR2 SVGAGI come from the germline V gene (reference sequence). This CDR3 has 14 residues. Trimming pared 5 bases from V and 2 bases from J, leaving 10 bases between. DNA for the CDR3: TGTGCCAGCAGTGCAGGGGTAGCTGGAAACACCATATATTTT. Translated: CASSAGVAGNTIYF.

The chain carries TRBV7-8 and TRBJ1-3; D is ambiguous. Germline CDR1 is SGHVS and CDR2 is FQNEAQ. V was cut by 2 bases and J by 0 bases, with 5 bases left in between. This CDR3 has 14 amino acids. CDR3: CASSLFFSGNTIYF. The CDR3 region has the DNA TGTGCCAGCAGCTTATTCTTCTCTGGAAACACCATATATTTT.

The V and J genes are TRBV24-1 and TRBJ1-1; no reliable D call. CDR1 is KGHDR and CDR2 is SFDVKD in the germline V gene. This CDR3 has 16 amino acids. Trimming removed 3 bases from V and 1 base from J, with 14 bases in between. The CDR3 reads CATSDPPSAGNTEAFF. CDR3 DNA: TGTGCCACCAGTGATCCCCCATCCGCAGGGAACACTGAAGCTTTCTTT.

The chain carries TRBV4-1 and TRBJ1-5, with unresolved D. Germline values: CDR1 MGHRA, CDR2 YSYEKL. V lost 1 base, J lost 2 bases, and 9 bases lay in between. The CDR3 is made up of 15 amino acids. As DNA, the CDR3 is TGCGCCAGCAGCCAAGGGCATAAAGGCAATCAGCCCCAGCATTTT. As protein: CASSQGHKGNQPQHF.

The chain joins TRBV30 to TRBJ2-7, with TRBD1 identical over 7 bases. This CDR3 spans 13 amino acids. The ends lost 3 bases at V and 2 bases at J; junction bases unmatched: 4. CDR1 and CDR2 (germline): GTSNPN, SVGIG (reference sequence). CDR3 nucleotides: TGTGCCTGGAGCGCAGGGGGAGCCTACGAGCAGTACTTC. Protein product: CAWSAGGAYEQYF.